These 27 T cell receptor beta chains were sequenced from one sample in a study of metastatic and nonmetastatic thyroid tumors. Every patient underwent thyroid surgery untreated. TCRdb called clones again from the PCR reads with MiXCR. The table has 11,000 or so clones, around a third seen once. Source material: tumor tissue. The receptor set was obtained from a female donor with papillary thyroid cancer or a benign thyroid nodule (not recorded which). Some clones in this sample may be carry-over from other donors' samples.

This clone was counted ten times or more. J is TRBJ1-5 and V is TRBV20-1; no clear D. Per the germline V gene, CDR1 is DFQATT and CDR2 is SNEGSKA (reference sequence). V lost 3 bases and J lost 3, with 12 bases in between. This CDR3 comprises 14 residues. The DNA for the CDR3 is TGCAGTGCTAGTGGTCACAGCCCCAATCAGCCCCAGCATTTT. As protein: CSASGHSPNQPQHF.

This clone qualifies as medium-sized. The gene calls are TRBV18 and TRBJ2-2; D not certain. Germline V gene data show CDR1 as KGHSH and CDR2 as LQKENI. The V and J ends lost 3 bases and 3 bases respectively, with 8 bases between them. This CDR3 has 14 residues. The CDR3 is CASSPLAHTGELFF. The CDR3 nucleotides read TGTGCCAGCTCACCGCTGGCTCACACCGGGGAGCTGTTTTTT.

Of note for this clone: A read error may explain this, as a much larger clone is one base away. As DNA, the CDR3 is TGTGCCCGGAGTCTTGGATCTGACTACGAGCAGTACTTC. The encoded protein is CARSLGSDYEQYF. V is TRBV30 and J is TRBJ2-7, with D unclear. Germline V gene sequence: CDR1 GTSNPN, CDR2 SVGIG (reference sequence). This CDR3 region has 13 residues.

This clone was found many times. The V gene is TRBV2, the J gene TRBJ1-1, with D unresolved. Germline V lookup: CDR1 SNHLY, CDR2 FYNNEI. Trimming cost V 7 bases and J 5 bases, with 14 bases left between them. This CDR3 comprises 13 residues. In nucleotides, the CDR3 is TGTGCCAGCAAGGATGAGAGGCGGACTGAAGCTTTCTTT. Translating gives CASKDERRTEAFF.

This chain connects TRBV30 to TRBJ1-2, with a possible D match to TRBD1 (5 bases). The germline V and J ends were trimmed by 0 bases and 10 bases, with 15 bases remaining between them. The CDR3 runs to 13 residues. Per the germline V gene, CDR1 is GTSNPN and CDR2 is SVGIG (reference sequence). The CDR3 region is CAWSVGTGCAYTF. The CDR3 DNA follows: TGTGCCTGGAGTGTCGGTACAGGATGTGCCTACACCTTC.

This clone turned up a few times. The J gene is TRBJ2-7, the V gene TRBV7-2, with a tentative D call TRBD2 (5 bases). V was shortened by 1 base and J by 9 bases, with 10 bases between the two germline ends. This CDR3 contains 12 residues. Germline assignment: CDR1 SGHTA and CDR2 FQGNSA. The chain's CDR3 is CASSLVSVGQYF. The CDR3 nucleotides are TGTGCCAGCAGCTTAGTTAGCGTCGGGCAGTACTTC.

This clone was observed at least ten times. The rearrangement links TRBV5-6 to TRBJ1-2; D ambiguous. The V gene's germline CDR1 is SGHDT and CDR2 YYEEEE. Trimming removed 0 bases from V and 8 bases from J, with 14 bases in between. The CDR3 is made up of 14 amino acids. The CDR3 is CASSLEALSRGYTF. The CDR3, as DNA: TGTGCCAGCAGCTTGGAGGCCCTATCGCGGGGCTACACCTTC.

Ten or more counts support this clone. This chain links TRBV14 with TRBJ2-3, with D unclear. The germline V gene encodes CDR1 SGHDN and CDR2 FVKESK. The germline V and J ends were trimmed by 0 bases and 0 bases, with 13 bases remaining between them. The CDR3 loop spans 17 amino acids. The CDR3 DNA follows: TGTGCCAGCAGCCAAGACTCCGCTCGCGTTAGCACAGATACGCAGTATTTT. Protein product: CASSQDSARVSTDTQYF. The full variable domain, rest sourced from reference TRBV14 and TRBJ2-3, is EAGVTQFPSHSVIEKGQTVTLRCDPISGHDNLYWYRRVMGKEIKFLLHFVKESKQDESGMPNNRFLAERTGGTYSTLKVQPAELEDSGVYFCASSQDSARVSTDTQYFGPGTRLTVL.

Ten or more counts support this clone. The rearrangement links TRBV5-4 to TRBJ2-7, with 7 bases fitting TRBD1. The CDR3 extends over 13 amino acids. Germline V gene sequence: CDR1 SGHNT, CDR2 YYREEE (reference sequence). Trimming cost V 2 bases and J 2 bases; bases outside gene matches: 1. CDR3 coding DNA: TGTGCCAGCAGCTTCCAGGGGGCCTACGAGCAGTACTTC. This gives the protein CASSFQGAYEQYF.

The rearrangement joins TRBV5-5 to TRBJ1-5, with 7 bases fitting TRBD1. With 2 bases clipped from V and 1 base from J, the junction kept 3 bases outside the gene matches. This CDR3 contains 15 residues. Germline V gene sequence: CDR1 SGHKS, CDR2 YYEKEE (reference sequence). The CDR3 sequence: CASSLNRGSNQPQHF. The CDR3 DNA is TGTGCCAGCAGCTTAAACAGGGGAAGCAATCAGCCCCAGCATTTT.

Judged by abundance, this clone is medium-sized (0.01 to 0.1%). The genes are TRBV7-2 and TRBJ2-1; 7 bases fit TRBD1. This CDR3 contains 17 residues. V lost 5 bases and J lost 5; bases outside the gene matches: 15. CDR1 and CDR2 from the germline V gene are SGHTA and FQGNSA. The CDR3 DNA reads TGTGCCAGCAGCCCCCGCCTCGGGACAGAATATGACAATGAGCAGTTCTTC. It yields the protein CASSPRLGTEYDNEQFF.

This clone was recorded at least ten times. This rearrangement joins TRBV5-4 to TRBJ1-1, with TRBD1 matching over 8 bases. This CDR3 is built from 15 residues. V trimming: 3 bases; J trimming: 4 bases; junction bases outside the gene matches: 8. Germline CDR1 and CDR2: SGHNT and YYREEE (reference sequence). As DNA, the CDR3 is TGTGCCAGCAGCTACAGGACAGGGAGGGGCACTGAAGCTTTCTTT. Amino acids: CASSYRTGRGTEAFF. Combining the CDR3 with reference TRBV5-4 and TRBJ1-1 gives the whole variable domain ETGVTQSPTHLIKTRGQQVTLRCSSQSGHNTVSWYQQALGQGPQFIFQYYREEENGRGNFPPRFSGLQFPNYSSELNVNALELDDSALYLCASSYRTGRGTEAFFGQGTRLTVV.

Details on this clone: Given the absence of the conserved phenylalanine or tryptophan at the CDR3 end, a read error is likely. The chain carries TRBV12-3 or TRBV12-4 and TRBJ1-2; possibly TRBD1 for D (5 bases). With 8 bases removed from V and 3 bases from J, the gap between germline ends came to 22 bases. There are 16 residues in the CDR3. In DNA, the CDR3 is TGTGCCAGCGGGGGTAGGCATGCAGGCACCGACTATGGCTACACCTTA. It encodes CASGGRHAGTDYGYTL.

The J gene is TRBJ2-3, the V gene TRBV6-1; D is perhaps TRBD2 (5 bases). This CDR3 contains 14 residues. Germline loops: CDR1 MNHNS, CDR2 SASEGT. V was cut by 7 bases and J by 3 bases, with 14 bases left in between. CDR3 coding DNA: TGTGCCAGCATGCCCCGGGGTAGTACAGATACGCAGTATTTT. Translating gives CASMPRGSTDTQYF.

This clone was seen many times. CDR3 sequence (DNA): TGTGCCAGCAGCTTGAGACGGGGGGTCCTAGCGGGAGGCCAAGAGACCCAGTACTTC. The encoded protein is CASSLRRGVLAGGQETQYF. V gene TRBV11-2 combines with J gene TRBJ2-5; 11 bases are a match to TRBD2. V was pared by 3 bases and J by 1 base, with 13 bases of the junction left unmatched. The CDR3 spans 19 residues. The V gene's germline CDR1 is SGHAT and CDR2 FQNNGV. Combining the CDR3 with reference TRBV11-2 and TRBJ2-5 gives the whole variable domain EAGVAQSPRYKIIEKRQSVAFWCNPISGHATLYWYQQILGQGPKLLIQFQNNGVVDDSQLPKDRFSAERLKGVDSTLKIQPAKLEDSAVYLCASSLRRGVLAGGQETQYFGPGTRLLVL.

V gene TRBV13 combines with J gene TRBJ2-2, with D tentatively TRBD1 or TRBD2 (5 bases each). Germline V gives CDR1 PRHDT, CDR2 FYEKMQ (reference sequence). V was pared by 6 bases and J by 2 bases, with 10 bases between. CDR3 length: 14 residues. CDR3 in amino acids: CASRQGPNTGELFF. The CDR3 region has the DNA TGTGCCAGCAGGCAGGGACCAAACACCGGGGAGCTGTTTTTT.

This clone was seen many times. V usage is TRBV11-2 and J usage is TRBJ2-7, with TRBD1 matching over 8 bases. The CDR3 consists of 15 residues. Germline values: CDR1 SGHAT, CDR2 FQNNGV. V was pared by 7 bases and J by 4 bases, with 12 bases of the junction left unmatched. CDR3 sequence (DNA): TGTGCCAGCAAACCAGGGGGCGCCGCCCCATACGAGCAGTACTTC. Protein: CASKPGGAAPYEQYF.

The genes are TRBV5-1 and TRBJ2-7; 8 bases fit TRBD1. Per the germline V gene, CDR1 is SGHRS and CDR2 is YFSETQ. V shed 4 bases, J shed 3 bases, and the junction held 6 bases outside the gene matches. The CDR3 is 14 amino acids. The DNA for the CDR3 is TGCGCCAGCAGCCCTACCGGACAGGGCTACGAGCAGTACTTC. This encodes CASSPTGQGYEQYF.

On this clone itself: Sequence at one end of the junction differs from germline and may be a read error. CDR3 sequence reads: CAGRWCYEQYF. The DNA of the CDR3 is TGTGCCGGCAGGTGGTGCTACGAGCAGTACTTC. The gene calls are TRBV2 and TRBJ2-7; the D is unclear. Germline-derived CDR1 and CDR2 are SNHLY and FYNNEI. CDR3 length equals 11 residues. The full variable domain, rest sourced from reference TRBV2 and TRBJ2-7, is EPEVTQTPSHQVTQMGQEVILRCVPISNHLYFYWYRQILGQKVEFLVSFYNNEISEKSEIFDDQFSVERPDGSNFTLKIRSTKLEDSAMYFCAGRWCYEQYFGPGTRLTVT.

The chain couples TRBV28 to TRBJ2-7; 13 bases match TRBD2. The CDR3 has 15 residues. The germline V gene encodes CDR1 MDHEN and CDR2 SYDVKM. Trimming at V came to 7 bases and at J to 3 bases, leaving 6 bases not matched to a gene. The CDR3 region is CASTSRTSGGYEQYF. CDR3 nucleotide sequence: TGTGCCAGCACTTCTCGGACTAGCGGGGGCTACGAGCAGTACTTC.

This clone has a handful of counts. This chain joins TRBV6-5 and TRBJ1-2; no definite D call. The germline V and J ends were trimmed by 2 bases and 5 bases, with 9 bases remaining between them. The CDR3 has 13 residues. Germline V gene data show CDR1 as MNHEY and CDR2 as SVGAGI. CDR3 in amino acids: CASSYRDYYGYTF. The CDR3 bases are TGTGCCAGCAGTTACCGGGATTATTATGGCTACACCTTC.

This clone is labeled medium-sized. The chain employs TRBV6-1 and TRBJ1-5; possibly TRBD1 for D (6 bases). The V end was cut by 9 bases, the J end by 3 bases, with 9 bases between. The CDR3 length is 12 residues. From germline, CDR1 is MNHNS and CDR2 SASEGT. CDR3 nucleotide sequence: TGTGCCAGTAGGACAGTCAATCAGCCCCAGCATTTT. The encoded protein is CASRTVNQPQHF.

This clone was seen more than once but under ten times. The J gene is TRBJ2-2, the V gene TRBV6-1, with 10 nucleotides matching TRBD1. V lost 6 bases to trimming and J lost 3 bases; unmatched junction nucleotides: 1. CDR3 length: 14 amino acids. Germline assignment: CDR1 MNHNS and CDR2 SASEGT. The CDR3 here is CASRDRGDTGELFF. CDR3 DNA: TGTGCCAGCAGGGACAGGGGGGACACCGGGGAGCTGTTTTTT.

This chain links TRBV12-3 or TRBV12-4 with TRBJ2-2, with no clear D. The CDR3 is 11 amino acids. Deletions cut 4 bases from V and 12 bases from J, with 9 bases between. The CDR3 spells CASSYDWQLFF. CDR3 coding DNA: TGTGCCAGCAGTTACGACTGGCAGCTGTTTTTT.

By its share, this clone is medium-sized. The V gene is TRBV15, the J gene TRBJ1-2, with D possibly being TRBD1 (5 bases). Germline CDR1 is LNHNV and CDR2 is YYDKDF (reference sequence). The CDR3 runs to 16 residues. The V end lost 4 bases, the J end lost 4 bases, and 19 bases lay between the germline ends. For the CDR3, the DNA is TGTGCCACCAGCACCCACGATCCCAGGGATTTCTATGGCTACACCTTC. Amino acid sequence: CATSTHDPRDFYGYTF.

This clone was counted only a few times. This chain connects TRBV3-1 to TRBJ2-4; 8 nucleotides line up with TRBD2. Germline V gene data show CDR1 as LGHDT and CDR2 as YNNKEL (reference sequence). The J segment lost 5 bases and the V segment lost 4 bases, leaving 16 bases of the junction unmatched. This CDR3 comprises 18 residues. CDR3 DNA: TGTGCCAGCAGCCCACGGCCGGGAGGGCGCTACTACGAAAACATTCAGTACTTC. This encodes CASSPRPGGRYYENIQYF.

As concerns this clone: An end of the junction does not agree with germline; a read error may underlie this. The V gene is TRBV7-2, the J gene TRBJ2-7; no reliable D call. The germline V gene encodes CDR1 SGHTA and CDR2 FQGNSA. CDR3 length: 14 residues. The CDR3 sequence: CAISLSRTSPEQYF. DNA of the CDR3: TGTGCCATCAGCTTATCCAGGACCTCTCCCGAGCAGTACTTC.